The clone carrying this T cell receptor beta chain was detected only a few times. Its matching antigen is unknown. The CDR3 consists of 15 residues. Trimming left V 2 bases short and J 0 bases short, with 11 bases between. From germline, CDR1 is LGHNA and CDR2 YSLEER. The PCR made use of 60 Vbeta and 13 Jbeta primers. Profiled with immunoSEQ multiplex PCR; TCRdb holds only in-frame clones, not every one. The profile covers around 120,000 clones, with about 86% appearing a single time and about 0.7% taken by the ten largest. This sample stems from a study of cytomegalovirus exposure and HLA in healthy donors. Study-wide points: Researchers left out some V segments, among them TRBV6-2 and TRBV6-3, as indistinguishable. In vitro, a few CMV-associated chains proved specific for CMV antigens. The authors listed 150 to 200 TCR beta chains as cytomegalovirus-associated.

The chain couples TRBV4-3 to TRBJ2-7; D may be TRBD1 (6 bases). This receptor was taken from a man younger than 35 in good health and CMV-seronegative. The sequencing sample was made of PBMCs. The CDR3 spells CASSQRKGDSYEQYF. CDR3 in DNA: TGCGCCAGCAGCCAAAGGAAGGGGGACTCCTACGAGCAGTACTTC.